This T cell receptor (beta chain) was retrieved from a study of blood T cell repertoires in COVID-19. Method: immunoSEQ multiplex PCR; TCRdb's copy keeps in-frame clones and lacks some. The sample shows approximately 440,000 clones, about nine tenths of them seen only once. The CDR3 loop spans 13 amino acids. The V gene lost 2 bases and the J gene lost 1 base, with 5 bases spanning the gap. The sample taken for sequencing was peripheral blood. This TCR was sampled from a woman aged 45-65 years with COVID-19, enrolled during active disease. This chain connects TRBV12-3 or TRBV12-4 to TRBJ1-1; D not resolved. CDR3 loop: CASSLWRNTEAFF. For the CDR3, the DNA is TGTGCCAGCAGTTTATGGAGGAACACTGAAGCTTTCTTT.